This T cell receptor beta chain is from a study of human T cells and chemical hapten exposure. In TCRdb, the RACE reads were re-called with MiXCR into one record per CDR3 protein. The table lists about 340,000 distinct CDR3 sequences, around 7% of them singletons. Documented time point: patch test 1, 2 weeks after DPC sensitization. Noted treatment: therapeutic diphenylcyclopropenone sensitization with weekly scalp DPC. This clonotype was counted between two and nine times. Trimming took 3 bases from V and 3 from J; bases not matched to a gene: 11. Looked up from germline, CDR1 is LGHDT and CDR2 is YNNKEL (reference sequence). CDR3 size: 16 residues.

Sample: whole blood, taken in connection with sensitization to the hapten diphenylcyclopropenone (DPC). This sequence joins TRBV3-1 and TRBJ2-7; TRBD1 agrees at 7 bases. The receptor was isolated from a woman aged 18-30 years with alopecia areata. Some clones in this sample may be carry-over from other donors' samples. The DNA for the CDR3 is TGTGCCAGCAGCCAGATTGACAGGGCGCCGCTCTACGAGCAGTACTTC. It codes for CASSQIDRAPLYEQYF.